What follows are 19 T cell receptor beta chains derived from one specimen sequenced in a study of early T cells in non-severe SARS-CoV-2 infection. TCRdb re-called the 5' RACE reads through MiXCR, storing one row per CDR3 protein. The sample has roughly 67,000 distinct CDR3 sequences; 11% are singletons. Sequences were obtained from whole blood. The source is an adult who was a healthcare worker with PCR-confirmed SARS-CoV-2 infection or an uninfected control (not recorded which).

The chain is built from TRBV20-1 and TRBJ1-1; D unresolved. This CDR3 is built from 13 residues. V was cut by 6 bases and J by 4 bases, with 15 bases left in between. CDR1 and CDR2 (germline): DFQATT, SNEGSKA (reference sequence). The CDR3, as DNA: TGCAGTGCCGGATACCAGAGGGTCACTGAAGCTTTCTTT. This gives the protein CSAGYQRVTEAFF.

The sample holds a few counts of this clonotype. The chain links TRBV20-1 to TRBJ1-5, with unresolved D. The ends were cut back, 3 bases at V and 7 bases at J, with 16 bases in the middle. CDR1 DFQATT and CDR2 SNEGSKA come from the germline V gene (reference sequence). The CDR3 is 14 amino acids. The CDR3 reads CSASTVGLGQPQHF. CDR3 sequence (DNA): TGCAGTGCTAGTACGGTAGGGCTTGGGCAGCCCCAGCATTTT.

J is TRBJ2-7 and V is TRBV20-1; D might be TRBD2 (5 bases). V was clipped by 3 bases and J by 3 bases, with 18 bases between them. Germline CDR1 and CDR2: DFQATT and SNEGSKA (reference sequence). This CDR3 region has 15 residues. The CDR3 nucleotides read TGCAGTGCTAGTAATCCACGCGGGCAGGTCTACGAGCAGTACTTC. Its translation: CSASNPRGQVYEQYF.

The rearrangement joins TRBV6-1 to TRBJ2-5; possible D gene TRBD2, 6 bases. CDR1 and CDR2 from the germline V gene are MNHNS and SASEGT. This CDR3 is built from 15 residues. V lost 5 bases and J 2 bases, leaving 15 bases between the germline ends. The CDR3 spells CASSNFAGSQETQYF. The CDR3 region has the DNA TGTGCCAGCAGTAATTTTGCGGGATCACAAGAGACCCAGTACTTC.

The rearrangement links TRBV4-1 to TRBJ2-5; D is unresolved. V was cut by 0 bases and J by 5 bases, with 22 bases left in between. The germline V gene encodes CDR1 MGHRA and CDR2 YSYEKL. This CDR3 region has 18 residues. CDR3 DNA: TGCGCCAGCAGCCAAGAGATTTACAATAGGTGGTCGAGGGAGACCCAGTACTTC. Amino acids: CASSQEIYNRWSRETQYF.

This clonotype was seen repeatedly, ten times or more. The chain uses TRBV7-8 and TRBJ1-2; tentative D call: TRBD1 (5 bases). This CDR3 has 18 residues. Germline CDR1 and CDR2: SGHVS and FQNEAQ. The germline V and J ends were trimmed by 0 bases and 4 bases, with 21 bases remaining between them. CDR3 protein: CASSLAFSGPRQSYGYTF. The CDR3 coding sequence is TGTGCCAGCAGCTTAGCTTTCTCGGGGCCACGGCAAAGCTATGGCTACACCTTC.

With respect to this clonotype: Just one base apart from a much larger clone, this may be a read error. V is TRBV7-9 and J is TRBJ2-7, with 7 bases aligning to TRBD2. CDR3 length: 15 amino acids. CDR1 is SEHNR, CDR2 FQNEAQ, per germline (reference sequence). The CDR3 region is CASSLAAGEGIEQHF. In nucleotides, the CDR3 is TGTGCCAGCAGCTTAGCTGCGGGAGAGGGGATCGAGCAGCACTTC.

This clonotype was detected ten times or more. CDR3 sequence reads: CASSLRDGTDTQYF. The CDR3, as DNA: TGTGCCAGCAGCCTCCGGGACGGCACAGATACGCAGTATTTT. This rearrangement joins TRBV7-9 to TRBJ2-3, with D perhaps given as TRBD1 or TRBD2 (5 bases each). CDR1 is SEHNR and CDR2 is FQNEAQ in the germline V gene (reference sequence). The ends were cut back, 5 bases at V and 1 base at J, with 10 bases in the middle. The CDR3 runs to 14 residues.

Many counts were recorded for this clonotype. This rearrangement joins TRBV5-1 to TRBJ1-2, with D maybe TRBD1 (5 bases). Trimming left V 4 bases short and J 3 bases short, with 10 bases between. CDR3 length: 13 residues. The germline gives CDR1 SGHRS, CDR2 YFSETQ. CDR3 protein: CASSPDSHYGYTF. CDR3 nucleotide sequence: TGCGCCAGCAGCCCAGACAGCCACTATGGCTACACCTTC.

The CDR3 region has the DNA TGTGCCAGCAGCGTTTCACACTCCACCGGGGAGCTGTTTTTT. Its protein product is CASSVSHSTGELFF. This rearrangement joins TRBV9 to TRBJ2-2; D is ambiguous. Looked up from germline, CDR1 is SGDLS and CDR2 is YYNGEE. The CDR3 is made up of 14 amino acids. With 2 bases removed from V and 4 bases from J, the gap between germline ends came to 9 bases.

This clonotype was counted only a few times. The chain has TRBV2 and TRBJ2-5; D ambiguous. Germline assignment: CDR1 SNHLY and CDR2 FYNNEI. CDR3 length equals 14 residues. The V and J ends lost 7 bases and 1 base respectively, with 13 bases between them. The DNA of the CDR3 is TGTGCCAGCACCTGGAGTGGAATCCAAGAGACCCAGTACTTC. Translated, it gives CASTWSGIQETQYF.

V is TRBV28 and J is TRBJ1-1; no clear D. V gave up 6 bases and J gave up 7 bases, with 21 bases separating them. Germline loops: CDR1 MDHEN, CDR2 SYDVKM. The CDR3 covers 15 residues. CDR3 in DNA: TGTGCCAGCAGCTCCGCGGGGAATTCTTTCAGTGAAGCTTTCTTT. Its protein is CASSSAGNSFSEAFF.

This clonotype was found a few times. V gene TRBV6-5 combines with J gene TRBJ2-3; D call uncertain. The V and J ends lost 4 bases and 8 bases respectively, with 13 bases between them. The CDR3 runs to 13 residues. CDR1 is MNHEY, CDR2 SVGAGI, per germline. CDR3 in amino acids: CASSSAPDSTQYF. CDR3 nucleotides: TGTGCCAGCAGTTCCGCCCCGGATTCTACGCAGTATTTT.

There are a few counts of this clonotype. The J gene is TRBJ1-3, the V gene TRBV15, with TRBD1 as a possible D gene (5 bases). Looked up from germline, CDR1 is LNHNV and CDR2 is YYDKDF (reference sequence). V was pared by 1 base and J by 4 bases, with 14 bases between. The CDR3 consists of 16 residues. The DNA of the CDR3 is TGTGCCACCAGCAGAGTCAAGGACAACCTCGGAAACACCATATATTTT. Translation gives CATSRVKDNLGNTIYF.

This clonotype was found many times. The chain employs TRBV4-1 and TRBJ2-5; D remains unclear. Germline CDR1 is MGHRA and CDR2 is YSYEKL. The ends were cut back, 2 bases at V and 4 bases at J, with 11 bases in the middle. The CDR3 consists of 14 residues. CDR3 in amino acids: CASSQKGLGETQYF. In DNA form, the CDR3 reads TGCGCCAGCAGCCAAAAGGGCCTTGGAGAGACCCAGTACTTC.

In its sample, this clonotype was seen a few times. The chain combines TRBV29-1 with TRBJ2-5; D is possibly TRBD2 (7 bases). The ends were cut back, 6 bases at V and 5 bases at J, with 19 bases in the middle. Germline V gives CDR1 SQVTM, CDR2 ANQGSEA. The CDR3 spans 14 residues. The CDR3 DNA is TGCAGCGTAAGGGGGAGGGCGCTGTATGAGACCCAGTACTTC. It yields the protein CSVRGRALYETQYF.

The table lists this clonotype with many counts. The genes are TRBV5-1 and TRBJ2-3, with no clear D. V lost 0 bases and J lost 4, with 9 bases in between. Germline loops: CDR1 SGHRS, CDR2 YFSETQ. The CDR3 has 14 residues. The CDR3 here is CASSLEVGSDTQYF. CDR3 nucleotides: TGCGCCAGCAGCTTGGAGGTAGGATCAGATACGCAGTATTTT.

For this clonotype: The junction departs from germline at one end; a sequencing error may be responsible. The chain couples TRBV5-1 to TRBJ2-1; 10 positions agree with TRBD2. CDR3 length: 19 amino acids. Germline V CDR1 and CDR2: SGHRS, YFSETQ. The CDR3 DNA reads TGCGCCAGCAACCAATTCCCCGGGACTAGCGTCGCCCGGTACAATGAGCAGCTCTTC. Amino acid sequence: CASNQFPGTSVARYNEQLF. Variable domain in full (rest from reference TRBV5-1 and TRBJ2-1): KAGVTQTPRYLIKTRGQQVTLSCSPISGHRSVSWYQQTPGQGLQFLFEYFSETQRNKGNFPGRFSGRQFSNSRSEMNVSTLELGDSALYLCASNQFPGTSVARYNEQLFGPGTRLTVL.

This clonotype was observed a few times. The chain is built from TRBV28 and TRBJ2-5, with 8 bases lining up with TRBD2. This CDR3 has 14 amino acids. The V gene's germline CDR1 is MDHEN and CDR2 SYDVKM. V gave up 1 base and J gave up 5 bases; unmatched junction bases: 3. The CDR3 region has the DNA TGTGCCAGCAGTTTATTTGCGGGAGGCGAGACCCAGTACTTC. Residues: CASSLFAGGETQYF.